The rows below give T cell receptor beta chains drawn from one sample of a study of cytomegalovirus exposure and HLA in healthy donors. TCRdb's table, derived via immunoSEQ multiplex PCR, lists solely in-frame clones and lacks some. The sample holds some 200,000 clones, roughly a tenth seen once. Sequenced: PBMCs. Receptors originate from a woman in her twenties or thirties in good health and CMV-seropositive. Both conserved end residues are part of each CDR3. Fields, in order: CDR3 protein, CDR3 DNA, D gene, V gene, clone size, J gene. D genes are given only for firm matches. For some rows the clone size is stated as once, few or many, or as a class when expanded; others skip it.

CASHMDRESEKLFF TGTGCCAGTCACATGGACAGGGAATCTGAAAAACTGTTTTTT TRBD1 TRBV19 few TRBJ1-4
CSASRAGELFF TGCAGTGCTAGTCGGGCCGGGGAGCTGTTTTTT . TRBV20-1 . TRBJ2-2
CASSATGTSNQPQHF TGTGCCAGCAGTGCTACAGGGACGAGCAATCAGCCCCAGCATTTT . TRBV6-1 few TRBJ1-5
CASSPRDIKAEAFF TGTGCCAGCAGCCCACGGGACATTAAAGCTGAAGCTTTCTTT . TRBV5-4 . TRBJ1-1
CSARTGNEQYF TGCAGTGCCCGGACAGGGAACGAGCAGTACTTC TRBD1 TRBV20-1 few TRBJ2-7
CASSYGQGVAETQYF TGTGCCAGCAGCTACGGACAGGGCGTGGCGGAGACCCAGTACTTC TRBD1 TRBV7-9 . TRBJ2-5
CASASPSSEEKLFF TGCGCCAGCGCTTCACCGAGCTCTGAAGAAAAACTGTTTTTT . TRBV4-1 few TRBJ1-4
CASSLRSSTRETQYF TGTGCCAGCAGTTTACGGTCTTCTACCCGGGAGACCCAGTACTTC . TRBV27 . TRBJ2-5
CASSQKSDLGHGANVLTF TGTGCCAGCAGCCAAAAGTCCGACCTGGGGCACGGGGCCAACGTCCTGACTTTC . TRBV4-2 . TRBJ2-6
CASSVATVSGNTIYF TGTGCCAGCAGCGTAGCTACGGTCTCTGGAAACACCATATATTTT . TRBV9 . TRBJ1-3
CASSEESSGLAKNIQYF TGTGCCAGCAGTGAAGAGAGTAGCGGGCTAGCCAAAAACATTCAGTACTTC TRBD2 TRBV2 . TRBJ2-4
CASSRFRTTVTYEQYF TGTGCCAGCAGCCGCTTCAGGACTACGGTCACCTACGAGCAGTACTTC . TRBV5-6 . TRBJ2-7
CASTTDRGLGYTF TGTGCCAGTACCACGGACAGGGGGCTCGGCTACACCTTC TRBD1 TRBV19 few TRBJ1-2
CASSRQSSYEQYF TGTGCCAGCAGTAGACAGAGCTCCTACGAGCAGTACTTC . TRBV5-4 few TRBJ2-7
CSVVAGGGQPQHF TGCAGCGTTGTAGCGGGGGGAGGTCAGCCCCAGCATTTT . TRBV29-1 few TRBJ1-5
CASSLAQGPNQPQHF TGTGCCAGCAGCTTAGCGCAGGGGCCCAATCAGCCCCAGCATTTT . TRBV7-2 few TRBJ1-5
CASSASSSEGLGSYNEQFF TGTGCCAGCAGCGCTTCCTCTTCGGAGGGCCTAGGCTCCTACAATGAGCAGTTCTTC . TRBV9 few TRBJ2-1
CASSLRTFSYNEQFF TGTGCCAGCAGTTTACGGACATTCTCCTACAATGAGCAGTTCTTC . TRBV27 few TRBJ2-1
CAWFRADRGWDNEQFF TGTGCCTGGTTTCGGGCCGACAGGGGATGGGACAATGAGCAGTTCTTC TRBD1 TRBV30 . TRBJ2-1
CASSFPTQDNQETQYF TGCGCCAGCAGCTTCCCAACGCAGGACAACCAAGAGACCCAGTACTTC . TRBV5-1 few TRBJ2-5
CASSWDGTSGWNTGELFF TGTGCCAGCAGCTGGGACGGGACTAGCGGTTGGAACACCGGGGAGCTGTTTTTT TRBD2 TRBV13 . TRBJ2-2
CASSPSQKGVTEAFF TGTGCCAGCAGTCCATCCCAGAAAGGGGTCACTGAAGCTTTCTTT . TRBV27 few TRBJ1-1
CASSLGGRDRETQYF TGTGCCAGCAGCTTGGGGGGGCGCGACCGCGAGACCCAGTACTTC . TRBV5-4 few TRBJ2-5
CASSILAGGHEQYF TGTGCCAGTAGCATACTAGCGGGAGGGCACGAGCAGTACTTC TRBD2 TRBV19 . TRBJ2-7
CASSLFLAATGELFF TGCGCCAGCAGCTTGTTTTTAGCGGCCACCGGGGAGCTGTTTTTT . TRBV5-1 few TRBJ2-2
CSVEWSEQFF TGCAGCGTCGAATGGAGTGAGCAGTTCTTC . TRBV29-1 . TRBJ2-1
CASSGQGDYTEAFF TGTGCCAGCAGTGGACAGGGTGATTATACTGAAGCTTTCTTT TRBD1 TRBV25-1 . TRBJ1-1
CASSLDPQTGSATQYF TGCGCCAGCAGCTTGGACCCCCAGACAGGCTCCGCGACCCAGTACTTC . TRBV5-1 . TRBJ2-5
CASSSGTSGRALADTQYF TGTGCCAGCAGTTCCGGGACTAGCGGGAGGGCCCTCGCAGATACGCAGTATTTT TRBD2 TRBV2 . TRBJ2-3
CASSSSATNEKLFF TGCGCCAGCAGCTCGAGTGCAACTAATGAAAAACTGTTTTTT . TRBV5-1 . TRBJ1-4
CASSYSASTGELFF TGTGCCAGCAGTTACTCGGCATCCACCGGGGAGCTGTTTTTT . TRBV6-6 once TRBJ2-2
CASRGVGDSHTDTQYF TGTGCCAGCCGTGGGGTGGGGGACAGTCACACAGATACGCAGTATTTT TRBD1 TRBV2 . TRBJ2-3
CAAGTSGRLKTQYF TGTGCCGCGGGAACTAGCGGGAGGTTGAAGACCCAGTACTTC TRBD2 TRBV28 . TRBJ2-5
CSVDLETSGKQETQYF TGCAGCGTTGACCTTGAGACTAGCGGGAAACAAGAGACCCAGTACTTC TRBD2 TRBV29-1 . TRBJ2-5